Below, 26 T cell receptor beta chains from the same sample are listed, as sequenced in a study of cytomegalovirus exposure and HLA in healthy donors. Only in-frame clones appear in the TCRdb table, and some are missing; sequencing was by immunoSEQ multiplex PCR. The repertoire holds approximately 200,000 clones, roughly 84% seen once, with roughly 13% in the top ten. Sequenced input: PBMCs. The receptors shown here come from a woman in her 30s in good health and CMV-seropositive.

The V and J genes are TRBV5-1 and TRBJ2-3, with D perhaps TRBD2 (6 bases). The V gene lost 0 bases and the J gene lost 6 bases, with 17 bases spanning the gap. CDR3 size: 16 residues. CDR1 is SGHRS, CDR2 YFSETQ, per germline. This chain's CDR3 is CASSLAGRGESDTQYF. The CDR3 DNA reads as TGCGCCAGCAGCTTGGCCGGGAGAGGGGAGAGTGATACGCAGTATTTT.

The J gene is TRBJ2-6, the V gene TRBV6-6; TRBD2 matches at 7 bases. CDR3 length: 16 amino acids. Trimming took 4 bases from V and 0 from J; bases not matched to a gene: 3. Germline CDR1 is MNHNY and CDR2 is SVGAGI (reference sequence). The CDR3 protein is CASSWGGDSGANVLTF. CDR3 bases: TGTGCCAGCAGTTGGGGGGGAGACTCTGGGGCCAACGTCCTGACTTTC.

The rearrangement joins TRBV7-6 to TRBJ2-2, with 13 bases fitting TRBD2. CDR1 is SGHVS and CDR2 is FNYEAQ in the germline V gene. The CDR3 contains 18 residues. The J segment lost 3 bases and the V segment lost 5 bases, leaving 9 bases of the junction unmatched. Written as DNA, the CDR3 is TGTGCCAGCAGCGTCGGGGGGGGACTAGCGGGATACACCGGGGAGCTGTTTTTT. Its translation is CASSVGGGLAGYTGELFF.

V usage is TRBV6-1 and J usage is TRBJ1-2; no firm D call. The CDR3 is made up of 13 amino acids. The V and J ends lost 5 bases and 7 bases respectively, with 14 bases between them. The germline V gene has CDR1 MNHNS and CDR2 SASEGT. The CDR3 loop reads CASSLREATGYTF. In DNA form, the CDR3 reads TGTGCCAGCAGTTTGAGGGAGGCAACTGGCTACACCTTC.

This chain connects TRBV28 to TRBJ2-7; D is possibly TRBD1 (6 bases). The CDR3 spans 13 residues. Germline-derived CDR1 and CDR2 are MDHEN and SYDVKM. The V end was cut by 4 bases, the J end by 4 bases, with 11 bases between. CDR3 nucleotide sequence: TGTGCCAGCAGTTCAGGGGCGATTTACGAGCAGTACTTC. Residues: CASSSGAIYEQYF.

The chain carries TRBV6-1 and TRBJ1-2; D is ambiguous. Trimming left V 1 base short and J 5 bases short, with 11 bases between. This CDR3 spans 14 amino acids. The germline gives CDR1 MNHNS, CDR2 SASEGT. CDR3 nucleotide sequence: TGTGCCAGCAGTGAAGACAGAACTCTTTATGGCTACACCTTC. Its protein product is CASSEDRTLYGYTF.

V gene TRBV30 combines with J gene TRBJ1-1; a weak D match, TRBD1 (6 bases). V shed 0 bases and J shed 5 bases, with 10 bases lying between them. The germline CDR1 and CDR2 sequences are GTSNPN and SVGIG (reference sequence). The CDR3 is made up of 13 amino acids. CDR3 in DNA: TGTGCCTGGAGTGTGGCAGGGGTAACTGAAGCTTTCTTT. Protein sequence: CAWSVAGVTEAFF.

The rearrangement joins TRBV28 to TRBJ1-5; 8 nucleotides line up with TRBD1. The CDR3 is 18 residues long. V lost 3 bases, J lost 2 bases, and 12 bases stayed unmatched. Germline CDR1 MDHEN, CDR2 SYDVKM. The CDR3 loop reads CASSFAGQGNGGNQPQHF. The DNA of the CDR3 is TGTGCCAGCAGTTTTGCTGGACAGGGTAATGGTGGCAATCAGCCCCAGCATTTT.

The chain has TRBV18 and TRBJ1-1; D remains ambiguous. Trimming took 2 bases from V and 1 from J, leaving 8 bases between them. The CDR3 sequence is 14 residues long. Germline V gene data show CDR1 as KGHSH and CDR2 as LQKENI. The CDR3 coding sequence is TGTGCCAGCTCACCATCAGCGGGGAACACTGAAGCTTTCTTT. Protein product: CASSPSAGNTEAFF.

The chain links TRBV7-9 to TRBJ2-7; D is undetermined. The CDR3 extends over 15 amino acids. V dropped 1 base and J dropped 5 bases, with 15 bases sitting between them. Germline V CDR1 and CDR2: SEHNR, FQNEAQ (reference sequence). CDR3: CASSLGEVRRDEQYF. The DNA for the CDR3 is TGTGCCAGCAGCTTAGGAGAGGTCCGGAGAGACGAGCAGTACTTC.

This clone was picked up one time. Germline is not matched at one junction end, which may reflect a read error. The CDR3 sequence: CASSENWRQNLDF. CDR3 DNA sequence: TGTGCCAGCAGTGAAAATTGGCGACAGAATCTGGATTTT. The chain carries TRBV6-1 and TRBJ1-3, with a tentative D call TRBD1 (5 bases). The germline V gene encodes CDR1 MNHNS and CDR2 SASEGT. The CDR3 totals 13 residues.

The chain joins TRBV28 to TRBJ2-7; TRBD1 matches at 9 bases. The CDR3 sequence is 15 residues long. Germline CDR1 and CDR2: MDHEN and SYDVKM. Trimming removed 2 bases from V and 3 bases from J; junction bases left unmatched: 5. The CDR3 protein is CASSLGDRAYYEQYF. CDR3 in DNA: TGTGCCAGCAGTTTAGGGGACAGGGCTTACTACGAGCAGTACTTC.

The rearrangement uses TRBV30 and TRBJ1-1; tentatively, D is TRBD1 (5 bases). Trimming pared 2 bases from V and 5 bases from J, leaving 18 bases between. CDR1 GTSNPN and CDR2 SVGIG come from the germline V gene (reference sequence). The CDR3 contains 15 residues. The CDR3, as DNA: TGTGCCTGGAGTCCCATGGGCGGGGGTCGAACTGAAGCTTTCTTT. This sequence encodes CAWSPMGGGRTEAFF. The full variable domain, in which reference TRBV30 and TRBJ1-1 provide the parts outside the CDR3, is SQTIHQWPATLVQPVGSPLSLECTVEGTSNPNLYWYRQAAGRGLQLLFYSVGIGQISSEVPQNLSASRPQDRQFILSSKKLLLSDSGFYLCAWSPMGGGRTEAFFGQGTRLTVV.

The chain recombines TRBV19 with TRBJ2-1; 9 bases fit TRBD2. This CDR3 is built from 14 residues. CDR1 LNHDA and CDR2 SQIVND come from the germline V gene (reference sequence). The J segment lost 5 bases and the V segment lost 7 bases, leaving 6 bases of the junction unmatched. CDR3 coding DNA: TGTGCCAGTACCGTAGCGGGAGCCCACAATGAGCAGTTCTTC. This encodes CASTVAGAHNEQFF.

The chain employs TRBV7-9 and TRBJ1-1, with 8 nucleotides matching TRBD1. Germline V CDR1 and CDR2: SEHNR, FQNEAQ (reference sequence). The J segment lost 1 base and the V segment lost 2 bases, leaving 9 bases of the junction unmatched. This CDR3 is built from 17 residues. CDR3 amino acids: CASSLYGRGRGNTEAFF. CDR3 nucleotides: TGTGCCAGCAGCTTATACGGCAGGGGGCGAGGGAACACTGAAGCTTTCTTT.

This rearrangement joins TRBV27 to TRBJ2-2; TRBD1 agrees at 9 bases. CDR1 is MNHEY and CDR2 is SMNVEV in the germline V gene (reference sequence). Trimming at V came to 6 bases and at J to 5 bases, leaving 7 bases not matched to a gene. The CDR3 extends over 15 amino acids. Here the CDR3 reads CASSEQGAWTGELFF. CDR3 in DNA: TGTGCCAGCAGCGAACAGGGGGCTTGGACCGGGGAGCTGTTTTTT.

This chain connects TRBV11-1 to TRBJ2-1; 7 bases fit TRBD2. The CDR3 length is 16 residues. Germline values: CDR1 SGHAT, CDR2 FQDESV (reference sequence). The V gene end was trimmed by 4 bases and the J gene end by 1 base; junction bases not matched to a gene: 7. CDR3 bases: TGTGCCAGCAGCTCGCGGGAGTTGAGGTCCTACAATGAGCAGTTCTTC. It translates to CASSSRELRSYNEQFF.

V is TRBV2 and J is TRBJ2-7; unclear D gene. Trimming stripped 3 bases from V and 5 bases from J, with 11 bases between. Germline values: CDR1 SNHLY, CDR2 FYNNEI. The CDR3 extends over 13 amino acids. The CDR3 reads CASSDIVFHEQYF. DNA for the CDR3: TGTGCCAGCAGTGACATAGTTTTCCACGAGCAGTACTTC.

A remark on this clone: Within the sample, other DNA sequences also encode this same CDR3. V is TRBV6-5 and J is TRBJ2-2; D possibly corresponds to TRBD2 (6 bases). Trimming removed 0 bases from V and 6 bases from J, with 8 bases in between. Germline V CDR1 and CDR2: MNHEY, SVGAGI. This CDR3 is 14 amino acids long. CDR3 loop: CASSYSGGAGELFF. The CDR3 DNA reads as TGTGCCAGCAGTTACTCTGGAGGGGCCGGGGAGCTGTTTTTT.

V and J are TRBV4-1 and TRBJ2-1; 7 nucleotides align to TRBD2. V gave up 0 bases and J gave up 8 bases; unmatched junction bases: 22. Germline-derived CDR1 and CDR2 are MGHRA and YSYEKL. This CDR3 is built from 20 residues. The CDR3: CASSQELRGRASRRRHEQFF. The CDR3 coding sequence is TGCGCCAGCAGCCAAGAGTTACGGGGGAGGGCCTCGCGTCGTAGACATGAGCAGTTCTTC.

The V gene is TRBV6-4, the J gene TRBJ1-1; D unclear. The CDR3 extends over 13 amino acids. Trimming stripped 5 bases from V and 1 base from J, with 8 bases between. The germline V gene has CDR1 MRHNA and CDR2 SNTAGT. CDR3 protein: CASSSTGNTEAFF. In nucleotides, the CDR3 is TGTGCCAGCAGTTCGACGGGGAACACTGAAGCTTTCTTT.

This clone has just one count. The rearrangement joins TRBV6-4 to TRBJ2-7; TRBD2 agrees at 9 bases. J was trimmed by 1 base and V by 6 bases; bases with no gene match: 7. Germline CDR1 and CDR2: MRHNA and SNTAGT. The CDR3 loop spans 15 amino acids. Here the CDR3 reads CASSVTSGPSYEQYF. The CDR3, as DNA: TGTGCCAGCAGCGTGACTAGCGGACCTTCCTACGAGCAGTACTTC.

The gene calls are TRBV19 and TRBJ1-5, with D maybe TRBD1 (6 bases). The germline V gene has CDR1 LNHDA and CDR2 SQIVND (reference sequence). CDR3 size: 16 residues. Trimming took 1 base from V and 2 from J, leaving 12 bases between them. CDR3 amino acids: CASSIGRGIGNQPQHF. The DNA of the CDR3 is TGTGCCAGTAGTATAGGCAGGGGAATCGGCAATCAGCCCCAGCATTTT.

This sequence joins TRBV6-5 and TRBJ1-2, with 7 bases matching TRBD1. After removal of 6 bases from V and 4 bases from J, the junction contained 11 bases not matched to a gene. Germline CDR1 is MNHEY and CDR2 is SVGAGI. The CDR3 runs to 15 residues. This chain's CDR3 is CASRLDKGQAYGYTF. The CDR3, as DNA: TGTGCCAGCAGACTCGATAAAGGACAGGCCTATGGCTACACCTTC.

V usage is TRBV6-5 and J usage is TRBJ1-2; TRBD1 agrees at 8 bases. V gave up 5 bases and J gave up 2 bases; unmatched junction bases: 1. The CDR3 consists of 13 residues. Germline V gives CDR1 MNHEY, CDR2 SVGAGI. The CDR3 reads CASSRDRNYGYTF. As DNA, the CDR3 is TGTGCCAGCAGTCGGGACAGGAACTATGGCTACACCTTC.

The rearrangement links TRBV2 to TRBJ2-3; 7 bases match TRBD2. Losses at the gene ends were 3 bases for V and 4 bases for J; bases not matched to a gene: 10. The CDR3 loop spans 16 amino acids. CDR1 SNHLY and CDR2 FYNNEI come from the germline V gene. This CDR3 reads CASSDPGREKADTQYF. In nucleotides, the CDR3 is TGTGCCAGCAGTGATCCCGGGCGGGAGAAGGCAGATACGCAGTATTTT.